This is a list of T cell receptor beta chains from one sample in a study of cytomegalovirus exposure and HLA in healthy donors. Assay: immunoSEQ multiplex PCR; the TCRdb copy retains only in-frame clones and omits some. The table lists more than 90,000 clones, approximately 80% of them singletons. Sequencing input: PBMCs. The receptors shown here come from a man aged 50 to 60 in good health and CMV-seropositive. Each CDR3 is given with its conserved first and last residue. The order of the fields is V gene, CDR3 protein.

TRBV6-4	CARPLTNTEAFF
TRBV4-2	CASSQEGTGGTDTQYF
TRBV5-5	CASSLPNRVTDTQYF
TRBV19	CASSRLAGGGTGELFF
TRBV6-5	CASSSPTGARYGYTF
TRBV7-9	CASSLQGASGNTIYF
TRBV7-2	CASSLNGGRIGTDTQYF
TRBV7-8	CASSLYSYNEQFF
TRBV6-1	CASSEDRRMILAKNIQYF
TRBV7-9	CASSSGTSIANYGYTF
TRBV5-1	CASNVIDRGSSYNEQFF
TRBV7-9	CASSLTGPYEQYF
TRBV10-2	CASSGAQGMSNQPQHF
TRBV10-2	CASRGTNQPQHF
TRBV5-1	CASSLAGEPNTEAFF
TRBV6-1	CASSDRGSTYEQYF
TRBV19	CASREGGATEAFF
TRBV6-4	CASSVEAGGPDTQYF
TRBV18	CASSPQGAEETQYF
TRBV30	CAWSREAGVSSPLHF
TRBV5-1	CASSLGGTGDEKLFF
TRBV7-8	CASRETSGPYNEQFF
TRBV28	CASSPQTSGGYEQYF
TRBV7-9	CASSISGQGIDEQYF
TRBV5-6	CASSLWGGDQPQHF
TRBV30	CAWSTARGTQYF
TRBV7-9	CASSLGAYEQYF
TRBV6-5	CASSYSVGVQPQHF
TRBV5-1	CASSLGPQGSGGQPQHF
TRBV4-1	CASSQTPQGDEKLFF